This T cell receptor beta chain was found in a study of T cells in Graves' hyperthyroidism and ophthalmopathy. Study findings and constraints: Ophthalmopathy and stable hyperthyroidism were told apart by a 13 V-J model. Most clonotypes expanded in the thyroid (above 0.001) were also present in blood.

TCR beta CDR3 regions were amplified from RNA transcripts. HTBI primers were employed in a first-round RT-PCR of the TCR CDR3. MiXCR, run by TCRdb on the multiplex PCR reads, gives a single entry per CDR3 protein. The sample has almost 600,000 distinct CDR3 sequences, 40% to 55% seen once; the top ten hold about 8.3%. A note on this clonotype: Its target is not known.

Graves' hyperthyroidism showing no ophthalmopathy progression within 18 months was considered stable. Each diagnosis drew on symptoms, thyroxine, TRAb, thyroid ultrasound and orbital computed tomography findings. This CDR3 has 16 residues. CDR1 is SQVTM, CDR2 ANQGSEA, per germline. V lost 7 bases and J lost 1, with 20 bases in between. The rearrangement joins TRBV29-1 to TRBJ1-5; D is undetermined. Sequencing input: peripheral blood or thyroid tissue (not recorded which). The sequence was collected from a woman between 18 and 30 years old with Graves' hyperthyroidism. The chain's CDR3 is CSASGGVIDSNQPQHF. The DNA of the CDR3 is TGCAGCGCTAGTGGTGGGGTCATTGACAGCAATCAGCCCCAGCATTTT.